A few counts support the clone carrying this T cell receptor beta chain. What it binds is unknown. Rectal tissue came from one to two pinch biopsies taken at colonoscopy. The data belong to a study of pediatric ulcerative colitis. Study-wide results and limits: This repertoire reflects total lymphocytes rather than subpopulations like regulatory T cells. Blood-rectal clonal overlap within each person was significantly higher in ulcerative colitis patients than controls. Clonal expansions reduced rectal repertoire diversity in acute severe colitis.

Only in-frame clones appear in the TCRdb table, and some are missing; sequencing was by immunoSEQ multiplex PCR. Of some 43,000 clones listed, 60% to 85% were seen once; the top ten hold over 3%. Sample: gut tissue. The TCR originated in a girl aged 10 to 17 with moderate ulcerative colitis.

CDR3 protein: CASSNYGQGNYGYTF. CDR3 nucleotide sequence: TGTGCCAGTAGTAACTATGGACAGGGGAATTACGGCTACACCTTC. The chain has TRBV19 and TRBJ1-2; 9 bases map to TRBD1. V trimming: 4 bases; J trimming: 8 bases; junction bases outside the gene matches: 11. The CDR3 is made up of 15 amino acids. CDR1 is LNHDA, CDR2 SQIVND, per germline (reference sequence).